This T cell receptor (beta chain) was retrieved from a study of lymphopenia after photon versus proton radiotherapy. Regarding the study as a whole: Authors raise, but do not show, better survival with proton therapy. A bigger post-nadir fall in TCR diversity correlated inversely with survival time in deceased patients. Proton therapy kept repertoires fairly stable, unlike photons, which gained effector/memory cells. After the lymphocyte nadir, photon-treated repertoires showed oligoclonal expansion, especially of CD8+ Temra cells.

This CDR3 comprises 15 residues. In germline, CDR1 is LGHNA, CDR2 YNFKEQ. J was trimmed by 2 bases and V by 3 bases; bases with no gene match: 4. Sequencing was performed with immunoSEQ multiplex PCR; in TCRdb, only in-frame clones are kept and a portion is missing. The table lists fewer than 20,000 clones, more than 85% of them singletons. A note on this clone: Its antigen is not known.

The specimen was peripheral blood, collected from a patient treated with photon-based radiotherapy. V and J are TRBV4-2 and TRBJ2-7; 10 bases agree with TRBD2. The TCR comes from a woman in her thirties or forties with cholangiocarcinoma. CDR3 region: CASSQPGTSAYEQYF. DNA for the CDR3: TGTGCCAGCAGCCAGCCCGGGACTAGCGCCTACGAGCAGTACTTC.